The clone carrying this T cell receptor beta chain has ten or more counts. The target antigen is unknown. The data stem from a study of CD8 T cells in ankylosing spondylitis. By quantitative 5'-RACE with molecular barcodes, the TCR beta libraries were made. TCRdb reprocessed the 5' RACE reads with MiXCR, giving one entry per CDR3 protein. The sample records about 250,000 distinct CDR3 sequences, 8% to 11% being singletons. The CDR3 runs 14 residues. The ends lost 3 bases at V and 4 bases at J; junction bases unmatched: 6. CDR1 and CDR2 (germline): DFQATT, SNEGSKA (reference sequence). Findings and limits, study-wide: Clones linked with disease were CD8+ and fairly uncommon in the peripheral blood.

The source is a male donor with ankylosing spondylitis or in good health (not recorded which). The specimen was blood, either unsorted or a sorted T cell fraction (not recorded which). V and J are TRBV20-1 and TRBJ2-1, with 7 bases matching TRBD1. CDR3 sequence (DNA): TGCAGTGCTAGCCCTACGGGACAGTACAATGAGCAGTTCTTC. As protein: CSASPTGQYNEQFF.